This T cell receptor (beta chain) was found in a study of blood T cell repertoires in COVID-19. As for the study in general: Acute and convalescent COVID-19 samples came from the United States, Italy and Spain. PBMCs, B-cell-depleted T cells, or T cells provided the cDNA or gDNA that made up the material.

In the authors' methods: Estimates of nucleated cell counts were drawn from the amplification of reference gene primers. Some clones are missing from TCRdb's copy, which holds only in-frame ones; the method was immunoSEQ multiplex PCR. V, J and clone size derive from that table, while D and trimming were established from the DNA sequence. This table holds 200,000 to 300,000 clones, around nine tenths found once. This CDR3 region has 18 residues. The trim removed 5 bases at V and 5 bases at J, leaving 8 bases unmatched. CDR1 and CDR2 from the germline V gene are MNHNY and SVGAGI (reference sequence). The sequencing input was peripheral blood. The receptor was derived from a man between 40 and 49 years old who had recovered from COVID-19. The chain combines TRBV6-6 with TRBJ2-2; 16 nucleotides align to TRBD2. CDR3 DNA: TGTGCCAGCAGTCGGGGGACTAGCGGGAGGGCCGGTACCGGGGAGCTGTTTTTT. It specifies CASSRGTSGRAGTGELFF.